This TCR beta chain comes out of a study of T cell repertoires and Cas9 in healthy adults. Sequenced by immunoSEQ multiplex PCR; TCRdb stores in-frame clones only, minus some. Found here are approximately 23,000 clones, less than 95% of them singletons; the top ten hold approximately 1.5%. Germline V gene lookup returns CDR1 GTSNPN and CDR2 SVGIG (reference sequence). CDR3 length: 15 residues. Trimming took off 1 base at V and 0 bases at J, with 11 bases between the two ends. Study-wide findings and caveats: Reportedly, SpCas9-reactive effector T cell proliferation and function were mitigated by SpCas9-reactive Tregs in vitro.

On this clone itself: The antigen is unknown.

Sequenced sample: CD4+ effector T cells (CD127+, CD25-, CD137-, CD154-) from PBMCs; culture status not recorded. The chain carries TRBV30 and TRBJ2-3; the D is unclear. The source of this sequence is a human donor in good health. The CDR3 protein is CAWSASDESTDTQYF. The CDR3 DNA follows: TGTGCCTGGAGTGCAAGTGACGAGAGCACAGATACGCAGTATTTT.